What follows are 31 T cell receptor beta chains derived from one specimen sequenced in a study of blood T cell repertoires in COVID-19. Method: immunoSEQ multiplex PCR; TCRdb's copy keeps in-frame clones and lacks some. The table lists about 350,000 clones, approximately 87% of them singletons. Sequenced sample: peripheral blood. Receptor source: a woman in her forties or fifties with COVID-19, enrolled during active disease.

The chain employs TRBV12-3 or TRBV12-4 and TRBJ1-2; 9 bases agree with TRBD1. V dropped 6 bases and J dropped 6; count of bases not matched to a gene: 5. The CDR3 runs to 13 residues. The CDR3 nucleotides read TGTGCCAGCAGCCCACAGGGGGCCCATGGCTACACCTTC. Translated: CASSPQGAHGYTF.

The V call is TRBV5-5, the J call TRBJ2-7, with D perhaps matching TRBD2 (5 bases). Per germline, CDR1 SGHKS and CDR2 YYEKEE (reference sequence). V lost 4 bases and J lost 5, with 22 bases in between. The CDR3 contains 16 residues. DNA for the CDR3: TGTGCCAGCAGCATCGCAGCGGTCCCTTCACCGAACGAGCAGTACTTC. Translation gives CASSIAAVPSPNEQYF.

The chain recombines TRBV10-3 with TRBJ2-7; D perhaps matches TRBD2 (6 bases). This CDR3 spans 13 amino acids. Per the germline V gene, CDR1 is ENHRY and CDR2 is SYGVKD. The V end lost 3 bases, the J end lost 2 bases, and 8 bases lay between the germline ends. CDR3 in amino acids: CAISDGTAYEQYF. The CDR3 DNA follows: TGTGCCATCAGTGATGGGACTGCCTACGAGCAGTACTTC.

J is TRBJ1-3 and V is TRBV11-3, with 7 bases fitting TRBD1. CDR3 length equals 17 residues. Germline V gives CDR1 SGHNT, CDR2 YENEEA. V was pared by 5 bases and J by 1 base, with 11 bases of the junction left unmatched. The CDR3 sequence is CASSDRQGGRSGNTIYF. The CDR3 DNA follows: TGTGCCAGCAGCGACCGACAGGGAGGACGTTCTGGAAACACCATATATTTT.

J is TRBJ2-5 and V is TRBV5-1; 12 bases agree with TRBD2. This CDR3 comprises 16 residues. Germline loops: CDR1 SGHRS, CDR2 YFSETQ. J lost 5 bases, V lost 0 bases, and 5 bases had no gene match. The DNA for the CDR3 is TGCGCCAGCAGCTTGGCTAGCGGGAGGGGATGGGAGACCCAGTACTTC. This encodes CASSLASGRGWETQYF.

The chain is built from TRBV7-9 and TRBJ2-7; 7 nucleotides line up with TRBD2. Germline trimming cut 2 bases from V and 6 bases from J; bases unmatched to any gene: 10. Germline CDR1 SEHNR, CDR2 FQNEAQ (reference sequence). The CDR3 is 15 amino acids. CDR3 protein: CASSLTSALSSEQYF. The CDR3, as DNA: TGTGCCAGCAGCTTAACTAGCGCCCTCTCTAGCGAGCAGTACTTC.

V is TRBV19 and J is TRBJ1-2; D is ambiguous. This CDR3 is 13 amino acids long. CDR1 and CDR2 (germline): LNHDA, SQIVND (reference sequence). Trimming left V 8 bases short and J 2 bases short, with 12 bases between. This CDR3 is CASERKWNYGYTF. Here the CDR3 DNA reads TGTGCCAGTGAGAGGAAATGGAACTATGGCTACACCTTC.

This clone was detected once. The CDR3 nucleotides are TGTGCCAGCAGCGTAGACAGGGTTGGGACTGAAGCTTTCTTT. Residues: CASSVDRVGTEAFF. The chain couples TRBV9 to TRBJ1-1, with D possibly TRBD1 on 6 matching bases. The germline gives CDR1 SGDLS, CDR2 YYNGEE. Trimming took 0 bases from V and 5 from J, leaving 11 bases between them. The CDR3 length is 14 residues.

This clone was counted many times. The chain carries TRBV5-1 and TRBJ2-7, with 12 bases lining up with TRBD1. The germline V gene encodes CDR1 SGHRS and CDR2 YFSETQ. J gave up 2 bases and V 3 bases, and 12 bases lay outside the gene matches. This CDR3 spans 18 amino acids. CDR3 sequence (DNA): TGCGCCAGCAGCTCCCCCGGGACAGGGGGCGACCGGGCCTACGAGCAGTACTTC. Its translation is CASSSPGTGGDRAYEQYF.

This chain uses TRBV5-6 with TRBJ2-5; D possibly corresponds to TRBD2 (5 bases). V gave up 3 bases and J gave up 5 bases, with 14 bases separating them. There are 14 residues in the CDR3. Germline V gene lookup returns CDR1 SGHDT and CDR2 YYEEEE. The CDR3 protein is CASSSLLGRETQYF. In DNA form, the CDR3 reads TGTGCCAGCAGCTCCTTACTAGGGCGGGAGACCCAGTACTTC.

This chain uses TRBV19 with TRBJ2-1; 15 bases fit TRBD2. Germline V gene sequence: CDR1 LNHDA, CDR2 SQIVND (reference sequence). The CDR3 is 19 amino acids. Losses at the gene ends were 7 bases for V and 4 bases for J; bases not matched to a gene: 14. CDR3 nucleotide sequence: TGTGCCAGTATGAAACCGGGACTAGCGGGAGGTAGAAGGTACAATGAGCAGTTCTTC. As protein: CASMKPGLAGGRRYNEQFF.

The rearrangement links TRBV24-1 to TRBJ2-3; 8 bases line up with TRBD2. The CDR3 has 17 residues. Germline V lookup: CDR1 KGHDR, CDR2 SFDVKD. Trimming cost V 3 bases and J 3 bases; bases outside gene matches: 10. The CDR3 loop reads CATSDPQLAEATDTQYF. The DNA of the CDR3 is TGTGCCACCAGTGATCCCCAACTAGCGGAAGCAACAGATACGCAGTATTTT.

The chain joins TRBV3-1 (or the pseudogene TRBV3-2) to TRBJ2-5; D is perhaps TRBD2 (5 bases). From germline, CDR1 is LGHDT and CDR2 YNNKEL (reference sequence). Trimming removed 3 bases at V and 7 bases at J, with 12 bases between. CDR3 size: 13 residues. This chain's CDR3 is CASSQRGGLTQYF. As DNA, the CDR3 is TGTGCCAGCAGCCAGAGAGGAGGACTGACCCAGTACTTC.

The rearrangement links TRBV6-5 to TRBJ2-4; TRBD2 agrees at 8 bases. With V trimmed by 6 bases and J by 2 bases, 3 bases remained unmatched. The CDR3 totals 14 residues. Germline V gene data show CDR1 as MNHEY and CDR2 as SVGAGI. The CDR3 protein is CASRVSGTKNIQYF. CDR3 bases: TGTGCCAGCAGAGTTAGCGGGACCAAAAACATTCAGTACTTC.

For the CDR3, the DNA is TGTGCCAGCAGCCAAGATCCGGGACTTCTTCCCTACGAGCAGTACTTC. Its translation is CASSQDPGLLPYEQYF. The chain is built from TRBV4-2 and TRBJ2-7; D may be TRBD2 (6 bases). Germline CDR1 and CDR2: LGHNA and YNFKEQ. There are 16 residues in the CDR3. The V gene lost 0 bases and the J gene lost 2 bases, with 14 bases spanning the gap.

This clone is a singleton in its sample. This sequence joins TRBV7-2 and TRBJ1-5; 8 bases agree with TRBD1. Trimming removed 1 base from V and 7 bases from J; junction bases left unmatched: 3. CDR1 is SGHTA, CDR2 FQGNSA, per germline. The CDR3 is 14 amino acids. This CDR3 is CASSLVDRAQPQHF. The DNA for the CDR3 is TGTGCCAGCAGCTTAGTGGACAGGGCACAGCCCCAGCATTTT.

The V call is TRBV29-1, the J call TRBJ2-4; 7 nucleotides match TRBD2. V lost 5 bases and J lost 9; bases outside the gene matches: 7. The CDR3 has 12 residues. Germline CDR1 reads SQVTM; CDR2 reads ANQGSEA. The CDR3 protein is CSVRDPGGIQYF. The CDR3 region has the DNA TGCAGCGTTAGGGACCCGGGGGGCATTCAGTACTTC. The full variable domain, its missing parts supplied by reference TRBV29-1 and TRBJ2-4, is SAVISQKPSRDICQRGTSLTIQCQVDSQVTMMFWYRQQPGQSLTLIATANQGSEATYESGFVIDKFPISRPNLTFSTLTVSNMSPEDSSIYLCSVRDPGGIQYFGAGTRLSVL.

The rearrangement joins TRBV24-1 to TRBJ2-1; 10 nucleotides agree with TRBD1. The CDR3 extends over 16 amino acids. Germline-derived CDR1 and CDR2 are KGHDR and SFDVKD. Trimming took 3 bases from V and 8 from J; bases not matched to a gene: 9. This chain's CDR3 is CATSDPRDRGLDEQFF. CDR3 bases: TGTGCCACCAGTGATCCCCGGGACAGGGGATTAGATGAGCAGTTCTTC.

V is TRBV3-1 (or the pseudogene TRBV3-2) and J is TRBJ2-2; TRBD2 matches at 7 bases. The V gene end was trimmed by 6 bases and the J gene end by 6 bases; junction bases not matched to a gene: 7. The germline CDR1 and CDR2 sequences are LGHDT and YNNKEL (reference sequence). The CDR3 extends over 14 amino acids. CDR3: CASSQSGMAGELFF. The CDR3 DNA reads TGTGCCAGCAGTCAAAGCGGGATGGCCGGGGAGCTGTTTTTT.

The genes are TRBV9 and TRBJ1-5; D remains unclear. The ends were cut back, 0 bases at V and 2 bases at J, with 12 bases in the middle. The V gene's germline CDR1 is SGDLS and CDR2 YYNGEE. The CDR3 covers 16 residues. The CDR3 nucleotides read TGTGCCAGCAGCGTAGGCACCGGGGAGGGCAATCAGCCCCAGCATTTT. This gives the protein CASSVGTGEGNQPQHF. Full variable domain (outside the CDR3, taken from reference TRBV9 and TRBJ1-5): DSGVTQTPKHLITATGQRVTLRCSPRSGDLSVYWYQQSLDQGLQFLIQYYNGEERAKGNILERFSAQQFPDLHSELNLSSLELGDSALYFCASSVGTGEGNQPQHFGDGTRLSIL.

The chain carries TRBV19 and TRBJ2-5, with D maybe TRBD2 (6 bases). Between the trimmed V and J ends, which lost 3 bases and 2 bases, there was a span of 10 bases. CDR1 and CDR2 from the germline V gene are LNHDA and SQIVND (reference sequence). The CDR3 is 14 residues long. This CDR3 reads CASSMEGGQETQYF. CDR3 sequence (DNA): TGTGCCAGTAGTATGGAGGGAGGACAAGAGACCCAGTACTTC.

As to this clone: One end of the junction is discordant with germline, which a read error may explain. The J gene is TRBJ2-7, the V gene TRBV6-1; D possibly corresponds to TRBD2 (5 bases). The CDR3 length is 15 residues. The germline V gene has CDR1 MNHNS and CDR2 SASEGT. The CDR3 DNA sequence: TGTGCCAGCAGCGAAGGGAGAGGGTTTGGGTACGAGCAGTACTTC. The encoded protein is CASSEGRGFGYEQYF.

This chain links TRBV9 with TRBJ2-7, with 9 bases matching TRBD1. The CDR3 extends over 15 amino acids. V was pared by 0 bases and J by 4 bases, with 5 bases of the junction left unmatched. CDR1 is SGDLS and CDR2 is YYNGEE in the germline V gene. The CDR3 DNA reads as TGTGCCAGCAGCGTAGATCGGACAGGGGTGTACGAGCAGTACTTC. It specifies CASSVDRTGVYEQYF.

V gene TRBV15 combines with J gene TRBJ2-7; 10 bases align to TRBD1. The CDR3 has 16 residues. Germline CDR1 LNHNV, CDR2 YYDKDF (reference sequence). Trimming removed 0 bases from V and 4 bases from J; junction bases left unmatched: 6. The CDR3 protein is CATSREPGQGLYEQYF. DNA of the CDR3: TGTGCCACCAGCAGAGAACCGGGACAGGGGTTGTACGAGCAGTACTTC.

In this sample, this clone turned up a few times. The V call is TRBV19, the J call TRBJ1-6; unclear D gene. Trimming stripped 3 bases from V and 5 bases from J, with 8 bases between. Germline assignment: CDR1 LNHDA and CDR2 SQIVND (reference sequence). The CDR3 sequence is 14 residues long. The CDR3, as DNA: TGTGCCAGTAGTATGTGGAGCAATAATTCACCCCTCCACTTT. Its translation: CASSMWSNNSPLHF.

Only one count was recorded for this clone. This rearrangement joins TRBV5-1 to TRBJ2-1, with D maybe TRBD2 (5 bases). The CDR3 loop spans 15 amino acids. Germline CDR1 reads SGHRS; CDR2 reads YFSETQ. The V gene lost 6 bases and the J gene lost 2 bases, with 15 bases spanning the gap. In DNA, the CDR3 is TGCGCCAGCATGCTTGGGCCAGCGGCCTACAATGAGCAGTTCTTC. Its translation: CASMLGPAAYNEQFF.

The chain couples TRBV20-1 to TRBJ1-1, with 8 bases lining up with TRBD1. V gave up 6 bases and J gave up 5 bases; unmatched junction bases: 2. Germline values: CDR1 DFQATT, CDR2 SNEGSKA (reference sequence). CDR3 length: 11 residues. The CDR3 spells CSATGGTEAFF. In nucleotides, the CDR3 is TGCAGTGCCACAGGGGGAACTGAAGCTTTCTTT.

The CDR3 sequence is CASSDSGVTDTQYF. In nucleotides, the CDR3 is TGCGCCAGCAGCGATAGCGGGGTCACAGATACGCAGTATTTT. V usage is TRBV5-1 and J usage is TRBJ2-3; 8 nucleotides match TRBD2. Losses at the gene ends were 4 bases for V and 2 bases for J; bases not matched to a gene: 3. The CDR3 totals 14 residues. Germline CDR1 and CDR2: SGHRS and YFSETQ.

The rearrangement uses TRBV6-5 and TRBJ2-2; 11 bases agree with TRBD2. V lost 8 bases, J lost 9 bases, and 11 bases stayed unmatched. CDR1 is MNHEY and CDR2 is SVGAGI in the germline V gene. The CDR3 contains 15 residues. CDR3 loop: CASVQLAGASWELFF. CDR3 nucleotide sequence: TGTGCCAGCGTCCAACTAGCGGGAGCCTCTTGGGAGCTGTTTTTT.

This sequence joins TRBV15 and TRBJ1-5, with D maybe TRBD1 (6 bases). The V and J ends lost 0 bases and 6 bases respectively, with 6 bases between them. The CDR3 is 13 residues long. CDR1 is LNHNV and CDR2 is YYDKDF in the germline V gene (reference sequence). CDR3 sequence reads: CATSREGGQPQHF. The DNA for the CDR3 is TGTGCCACCAGCAGAGAAGGGGGTCAGCCCCAGCATTTT.

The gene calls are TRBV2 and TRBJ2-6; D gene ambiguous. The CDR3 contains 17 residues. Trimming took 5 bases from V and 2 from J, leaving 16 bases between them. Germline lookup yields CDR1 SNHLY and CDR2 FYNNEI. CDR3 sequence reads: CASSPELRIAGANVLTF. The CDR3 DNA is TGTGCCAGCAGTCCCGAGCTTAGAATAGCTGGGGCCAACGTCCTGACTTTC. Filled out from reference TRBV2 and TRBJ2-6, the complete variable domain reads EPEVTQTPSHQVTQMGQEVILRCVPISNHLYFYWYRQILGQKVEFLVSFYNNEISEKSEIFDDQFSVERPDGSNFTLKIRSTKLEDSAMYFCASSPELRIAGANVLTFGAGSRLTVL.